The 21 T cell receptor beta chains below all came from one sample that was sequenced in a study of CDR3 diversity in severe acne. One entry per CDR3 protein, called by TCRdb with MiXCR from the PCR reads. The sample contains approximately 90,000 distinct CDR3 sequences, 45% to 50% of which appear only once. The sequencing sample was made of blood. The receptors shown here come from a male donor with severe acne vulgaris.

The J gene is TRBJ1-2, the V gene TRBV13, with D uncertain. V was pared by 2 bases and J by 2 bases, with 9 bases between. This CDR3 region has 14 residues. CDR1 is PRHDT, CDR2 FYEKMQ, per germline (reference sequence). CDR3 in amino acids: CASSLYRRNYGYTF. CDR3 DNA: TGTGCCAGCAGCTTATACAGACGGAACTATGGCTACACCTTC.

This chain joins TRBV2 and TRBJ2-1; TRBD2 matches at 14 bases. The CDR3 consists of 17 residues. Looked up from germline, CDR1 is SNHLY and CDR2 is FYNNEI. The trim removed 6 bases at V and 4 bases at J, leaving 8 bases unmatched. In nucleotides, the CDR3 is TGTGCCAGCAGAGACAGACTAGCGGGAGGGTTGTACAATGAGCAGTTCTTC. Protein: CASRDRLAGGLYNEQFF.

This clonotype has a count of ten or more. This sequence joins TRBV5-6 and TRBJ2-5; D is possibly TRBD1 (6 bases). The CDR3 loop spans 15 amino acids. V was clipped by 0 bases and J by 0 bases, with 9 bases between them. Germline V gene sequence: CDR1 SGHDT, CDR2 YYEEEE. DNA of the CDR3: TGTGCCAGCAGCTTGGACAGGGATGACCAAGAGACCCAGTACTTC. Translating it yields CASSLDRDDQETQYF. The variable domain in full, with the rest retrieved from reference TRBV5-6 and TRBJ2-5, is DAGVTQSPTHLIKTRGQQVTLRCSPKSGHDTVSWYQQALGQGPQFIFQYYEEEERQRGNFPDRFSGHQFPNYSSELNVNALLLGDSALYLCASSLDRDDQETQYFGPGTRLLVL.

This chain connects TRBV29-1 to TRBJ2-5; 7 nucleotides line up with TRBD2. The trim removed 6 bases at V and 4 bases at J, leaving 5 bases unmatched. The CDR3 covers 12 residues. CDR1 and CDR2 (germline): SQVTM, ANQGSEA. CDR3 nucleotides: TGCAGCGTGGGGGGGGGGAGAGAGACCCAGTACTTC. It is translated as CSVGGGRETQYF.

The chain carries TRBV29-1 and TRBJ1-1, with a tentative D call TRBD1 (5 bases). This CDR3 region has 14 residues. V was clipped by 0 bases and J by 7 bases, with 15 bases between them. Germline assignment: CDR1 SQVTM and CDR2 ANQGSEA. CDR3 sequence reads: CSVEDSPDTREAFF. The CDR3 nucleotides read TGCAGCGTTGAAGATTCCCCGGACACCCGTGAAGCTTTCTTT.

The chain recombines TRBV19 with TRBJ1-1; D unresolved. The length of the CDR3 is 14 residues. Germline V CDR1 and CDR2: LNHDA, SQIVND (reference sequence). V lost 3 bases to trimming and J lost 3 bases, with 11 bases between them. CDR3 sequence reads: CASSIIAGDTEAFF. The CDR3 DNA reads as TGTGCCAGTAGTATCATCGCCGGGGACACTGAAGCTTTCTTT.

This clonotype occurred many times. CDR3 sequence reads: CASSPAAGRANYGYTF. Written as DNA, the CDR3 is TGTGCCAGCAGTCCCGCGGCGGGCAGGGCTAACTATGGCTACACCTTC. V usage is TRBV12-3 or TRBV12-4 and J usage is TRBJ1-2, with D possibly being TRBD1 (5 bases). V was cut by 5 bases and J by 0 bases, with 16 bases left in between. This CDR3 contains 16 residues.

This clonotype was detected ten times or more. The rearrangement joins TRBV5-5 to TRBJ2-7; 7 bases align to TRBD1. With V trimmed by 7 bases and J by 5 bases, 9 bases remained unmatched. This CDR3 has 13 amino acids. Germline lookup yields CDR1 SGHKS and CDR2 YYEKEE (reference sequence). The CDR3 bases are TGTGCCAGCGCCACAGGGGCGCGCCACGAGCAGTACGTC. Translated, it gives CASATGARHEQYV.

This clonotype was counted many times. The V and J genes are TRBV10-1 and TRBJ2-3, with 10 positions matching TRBD2. The CDR3 runs 15 residues. V lost 3 bases, J lost 6 bases, and 6 bases stayed unmatched. Germline-derived CDR1 and CDR2 are WNHNN and SYGVQD (reference sequence). As DNA, the CDR3 is TGCGCCAGCAGTGATTCTAGCGGGAGTTCGGATACGCAGTATTTT. It codes for CASSDSSGSSDTQYF.

This clonotype has a count of ten or more. The CDR3 here is CASSQPGQRPHNEQFF. CDR3 sequence (DNA): TGTGCCAGCAGCCAGCCGGGCCAGCGGCCCCACAATGAGCAGTTCTTC. V gene TRBV28 combines with J gene TRBJ2-1; tentatively, D is TRBD2 (5 bases). The CDR3 loop spans 16 amino acids. V lost 6 bases and J lost 5, with 20 bases in between. The germline V gene has CDR1 MDHEN and CDR2 SYDVKM.

V gene TRBV12-3 or TRBV12-4 combines with J gene TRBJ1-5, with D uncertain. Trimming cost V 0 bases and J 1 base, with 1 base left between them. This CDR3 region has 13 residues. The CDR3: CASSLASNQPQHF. For the CDR3, the DNA is TGTGCCAGCAGTTTAGCAAGCAATCAGCCCCAGCATTTT.

By sample fraction, this clonotype is medium-sized. The chain carries TRBV5-6 and TRBJ2-7, with D unresolved. The germline V gene has CDR1 SGHDT and CDR2 YYEEEE. The CDR3 totals 13 residues. Trimming stripped 2 bases from V and 5 bases from J, with 11 bases between. The CDR3 is CASSFFTINEQYF. CDR3 sequence (DNA): TGTGCCAGCAGCTTTTTCACAATCAACGAGCAGTACTTC.

The gene calls are TRBV29-1 and TRBJ1-1; unclear D gene. Germline CDR1 reads SQVTM; CDR2 reads ANQGSEA. The CDR3 consists of 13 residues. The germline V and J ends were trimmed by 3 bases and 0 bases, with 8 bases remaining between them. Here the CDR3 reads CSVERRLNTEAFF. The CDR3, as DNA: TGCAGCGTTGAGCGGAGGCTGAACACTGAAGCTTTCTTT.

A note on this clonotype: Given a much more abundant clone one base away, this may be a read error. The V and J genes are TRBV11-2 and TRBJ2-1; 7 nucleotides agree with TRBD2. This CDR3 comprises 15 residues. Trimming removed 4 bases from V and 4 bases from J; junction bases left unmatched: 7. Germline CDR1 is SGHAT and CDR2 is FQNNGV. The CDR3 is CASSCLASGYNEQFF. CDR3 sequence (DNA): TGTGCCAGCAGCTGCTTGGCTAGCGGTTACAATGAGCAGTTCTTC.

J is TRBJ2-2 and V is TRBV29-1, with 7 positions matching TRBD1. The CDR3 has 14 amino acids. V was pared by 4 bases and J by 8 bases, with 10 bases of the junction left unmatched. CDR1 SQVTM and CDR2 ANQGSEA come from the germline V gene. CDR3 nucleotide sequence: TGCAGCGTTGCCCGACAGGGCGTGATAGGGGAGCTGTTTTTT. It encodes CSVARQGVIGELFF.

This clonotype was detected a few times. The V and J genes are TRBV6-4 and TRBJ2-1; 11 bases agree with TRBD2. V shed 3 bases, J shed 3 bases, and the junction held 4 bases outside the gene matches. Germline V gene lookup returns CDR1 MRHNA and CDR2 SNTAGT. CDR3 length: 16 residues. For the CDR3, the DNA is TGTGCCAGCAGTGAGACGGGGACTAGCGGCTACAATGAGCAGTTCTTC. It encodes CASSETGTSGYNEQFF.

The V and J genes are TRBV6-1 and TRBJ1-1; 7 bases fit TRBD1. CDR1 and CDR2 from the germline V gene are MNHNS and SASEGT. The trim removed 5 bases at V and 4 bases at J, leaving 10 bases unmatched. The CDR3 covers 15 residues. DNA for the CDR3: TGTGCCAGCAGTCCACGACAGGGAACAGTCACTGAAGCTTTCTTT. Its translation: CASSPRQGTVTEAFF.

This clonotype was counted between two and nine times. V gene TRBV20-1 combines with J gene TRBJ2-7, with TRBD2 identical over 9 bases. V shed 1 base, J shed 0 bases, and the junction held 7 bases outside the gene matches. This CDR3 has 16 amino acids. Per the germline V gene, CDR1 is DFQATT and CDR2 is SNEGSKA (reference sequence). The CDR3 loop reads CSARGASGNLSYEQYF. The CDR3 nucleotides read TGCAGTGCTAGAGGTGCTAGCGGGAACCTCTCCTACGAGCAGTACTTC.

The chain has TRBV12-3 or TRBV12-4 and TRBJ1-1; 10 positions agree with TRBD1. V dropped 5 bases and J dropped 5; count of bases not matched to a gene: 5. This CDR3 comprises 14 residues. Written as DNA, the CDR3 is TGTGCCAGCAGTGGACAGGGGGTAAGGACTGAAGCTTTCTTT. Translated, it gives CASSGQGVRTEAFF.

In its sample, this clonotype was seen many times. The V gene is TRBV7-8, the J gene TRBJ1-2; D possibly corresponds to TRBD1 (5 bases). The V end was cut by 3 bases, the J end by 3 bases, with 11 bases between. In germline, CDR1 is SGHVS, CDR2 FQNEAQ. This CDR3 has 14 amino acids. The CDR3 region is CASSLSREDYGYTF. CDR3 sequence (DNA): TGTGCCAGCAGCTTGTCCAGGGAGGACTATGGCTACACCTTC. The entire variable domain, with the rest obtained from reference TRBV7-8 and TRBJ1-2, is as follows: GAGVSQSPRYKVAKRGQDVALRCDPISGHVSLFWYQQALGQGPEFLTYFQNEAQLDKSGLPSDRFFAERPEGSVSTLKIQRTQQEDSAVYLCASSLSREDYGYTFGSGTRLTVV.

This chain uses TRBV7-8 with TRBJ2-7, with 14 bases that match TRBD2. There are 16 residues in the CDR3. V shed 2 bases and J 11 bases; nucleotides not matched to a gene: 11. CDR1 SGHVS and CDR2 FQNEAQ come from the germline V gene. CDR3 in DNA: TGTGCCAGCAGCTTAATGGGACTAGCGGGGGTGGGGAGTGAGTACTTC. This codes for CASSLMGLAGVGSEYF. Looking up the rest from reference TRBV7-8 and TRBJ2-7 gives the full variable domain: GAGVSQSPRYKVAKRGQDVALRCDPISGHVSLFWYQQALGQGPEFLTYFQNEAQLDKSGLPSDRFFAERPEGSVSTLKIQRTQQEDSAVYLCASSLMGLAGVGSEYFGPGTRLTVT.